Shown below are 5 T cell receptor beta chains from a single sample sequenced in a study of blood T cell repertoires in COVID-19. Some clones are missing from TCRdb's copy, which holds only in-frame ones; the method was immunoSEQ multiplex PCR. The repertoire holds 150,000 to 200,000 clones, 80% to 90% seen once, with 8% to 10% in the top ten. Sample: peripheral blood. The receptor set was obtained from a man aged 60 to 69 with acute or convalescent COVID-19.

The chain is built from TRBV5-4 and TRBJ2-5; TRBD2 matches at 7 bases. Germline V gene lookup returns CDR1 SGHNT and CDR2 YYREEE (reference sequence). The CDR3 is made up of 14 amino acids. J was trimmed by 2 bases and V by 4 bases; bases with no gene match: 5. The CDR3 protein is CASSPLGGQETQYF. CDR3 coding DNA: TGTGCCAGCAGCCCCCTGGGAGGGCAAGAGACCCAGTACTTC.

This chain joins TRBV5-1 and TRBJ2-2; TRBD2 aligns across 9 bases. The germline CDR1 and CDR2 sequences are SGHRS and YFSETQ. The CDR3 is 18 amino acids. J lost 6 bases, V lost 3 bases, and 15 bases had no gene match. CDR3 residues: CASSSFGVAGEEAGELFF. CDR3 nucleotide sequence: TGCGCCAGCAGCTCTTTCGGTGTAGCGGGAGAGGAGGCCGGGGAGCTGTTTTTT.

V and J are TRBV29-1 and TRBJ1-2; D gene uncertain. Per germline, CDR1 SQVTM and CDR2 ANQGSEA. V dropped 8 bases and J dropped 1 base, with 14 bases sitting between them. The CDR3 is made up of 13 amino acids. CDR3 amino acids: CSLEDPNNYGYTF. DNA for the CDR3: TGCAGCTTGGAGGACCCGAATAACTATGGCTACACCTTC.

The chain employs TRBV5-1 and TRBJ2-1; 11 bases are a match to TRBD2. The CDR3 runs 14 residues. Germline CDR1 is SGHRS and CDR2 is YFSETQ. V gave up 4 bases and J gave up 8 bases; unmatched junction bases: 5. The CDR3 here is CASSPTSGSYEQFF. In nucleotides, the CDR3 is TGCGCCAGCAGCCCCACTAGCGGGAGCTATGAGCAGTTCTTC. Looking up the rest from reference TRBV5-1 and TRBJ2-1 gives the full variable domain: KAGVTQTPRYLIKTRGQQVTLSCSPISGHRSVSWYQQTPGQGLQFLFEYFSETQRNKGNFPGRFSGRQFSNSRSEMNVSTLELGDSALYLCASSPTSGSYEQFFGPGTRLTVL.

This clone is a singleton in its sample. The chain has TRBV7-2 and TRBJ2-7; 12 bases line up with TRBD2. This CDR3 is 18 amino acids long. Germline CDR1 is SGHTA and CDR2 is FQGNSA. Germline trimming cut 3 bases from V and 2 bases from J; bases unmatched to any gene: 11. CDR3: CASSFSTSGRRRTYEQYF. CDR3 DNA: TGTGCCAGCAGCTTCTCGACTAGCGGGAGACGAAGGACCTACGAGCAGTACTTC.